Listed below are T cell receptor beta chains from one sample, sequenced in a study of T-cell reconstitution after alpha-beta-depleted transplantation in children. TCRdb reprocessed the PCR reads via MiXCR and lists one record per CDR3 protein. The sample lists about 870,000 distinct CDR3 sequences; 15% to 20% were seen once. The sample was PBMCs, mostly from graft donor cells, taken 360 days after TCRalphabeta/CD19-depleted stem cell transplant. The receptors were sampled from a male patient aged 5 to 17 who had a stem cell transplant for acute lymphoblastic leukemia, so the T cells may come from the graft donor. Each CDR3 is given with its conserved first and last residue. The D gene is left open where the match is weak. Rows give clone size only sometimes, using once, few, many, or a class for an expanded clone.

clone_size j_call d_call v_call cdr3_aa cdr3_nt
few TRBJ2-1 NA TRBV11-3 CASSFGSLPYNEQFF TGTGCCAGCAGCTTTGGGTCACTCCCTTACAATGAGCAGTTCTTC
few TRBJ2-1 TRBD2 TRBV11-2 CASSLAVGGPSDEQFF TGTGCCAGCAGCTTAGCCGTGGGAGGGCCCTCCGATGAGCAGTTCTTC
many TRBJ2-5 TRBD2 TRBV5-8 CASSRRLADQETQYF TGTGCCAGCAGCCGAAGACTAGCAGACCAAGAGACCCAGTACTTC
few TRBJ2-3 NA TRBV7-9 CASSSPTDITDTQYF TGTGCCAGCAGCTCGCCGACAGACATCACAGATACGCAGTATTTT
NA TRBJ2-3 TRBD2 TRBV6-2/TRBV6-3 CASRPRGQRGLHTDTQYF TGTGCCAGCAGACCACGGGGCCAGCGGGGGTTACACACAGATACGCAGTATTTT
NA TRBJ2-5 NA TRBV10-1 CASRRDTTGTQYF TGCGCCAGCAGGAGGGACACCACGGGTACCCAGTACTTC
NA TRBJ2-7 TRBD1 TRBV5-1 CASSESGTGVSYEQYF TGCGCCAGCAGCGAGTCCGGGACAGGGGTCTCCTACGAGCAGTACTTC
NA TRBJ2-7 NA TRBV20-1 CSAWTRDYEQYF TGCAGTGCGTGGACCAGGGACTACGAGCAGTACTTC
few TRBJ1-1 NA TRBV7-3 CASSPQQNTEAFF TGTGCCAGCAGCCCTCAACAGAACACTGAAGCTTTCTTT
NA TRBJ2-3 NA TRBV20-1 CSAPEGGTDTQYF TGCAGTGCACCGGAGGGGGGCACAGATACGCAGTATTTT
few TRBJ2-1 TRBD2 TRBV7-9 CASSLVGGSDNEQFF TGTGCCAGCAGCTTAGTGGGCGGGAGCGACAATGAGCAGTTCTTC
few TRBJ2-2 NA TRBV30 CAWYTGELFF TGTGCCTGGTACACCGGGGAGCTGTTTTTT
NA TRBJ2-3 NA TRBV12-3/TRBV12-4 CASSSDVSTDTQYF TGTGCCAGCAGCTCGGACGTCAGCACAGATACGCAGTATTTT
NA TRBJ1-1 TRBD1 TRBV15 CATSRDTQGAEAFF TGTGCCACCAGCAGAGATACCCAGGGGGCTGAAGCTTTCTTT
few TRBJ1-5 NA TRBV7-8 CASSFLQGGSYSNQPQHF TGTGCCAGCAGCTTTTTACAGGGCGGCTCGTATAGCAATCAGCCCCAGCATTTT
few TRBJ2-3 NA TRBV7-9 CASSSLSPGLITDTQYF TGTGCCAGCAGCTCCCTATCCCCGGGGCTCATCACAGATACGCAGTATTTT
few TRBJ2-7 NA TRBV4-1 CASSQEARAYEQYF TGCGCCAGCAGCCAAGAAGCCCGGGCCTACGAGCAGTACTTC
NA TRBJ2-1 NA TRBV12-3/TRBV12-4 CASSLAVRTRNEQFF TGTGCCAGCAGTTTAGCGGTACGAACGCGCAATGAGCAGTTCTTC
few TRBJ2-7 NA TRBV29-1 CSVALRGRGVYEQYF TGCAGCGTTGCCCTCCGGGGGCGGGGTGTGTACGAGCAGTACTTC
few TRBJ1-1 NA TRBV20-1 CSARGGPEAFF TGCAGTGCTAGAGGGGGCCCTGAAGCTTTCTTT
NA TRBJ2-3 NA TRBV5-1 CASRSELISTDTQYF TGCGCCAGCAGATCGGAGCTGATTAGCACAGATACGCAGTATTTT
NA TRBJ2-7 NA TRBV20-1 CSAPLRGHEQYF TGCAGTGCCCCGCTCCGGGGACACGAGCAGTACTTC
few TRBJ1-1 NA TRBV25-1 CASSENSGTTRGNTEAFF TGTGCCAGCAGTGAGAATAGCGGGACAACCAGGGGGAACACTGAAGCTTTCTTT
NA TRBJ2-7 NA TRBV20-1 CSAKEDSLYEQYF TGCAGTGCTAAAGAGGACAGTCTCTACGAGCAGTACTTC
NA TRBJ2-6 NA TRBV9 CASREGSGANVLTF TGTGCCAGCAGGGAGGGGTCTGGGGCCAACGTCCTGACTTTC
many TRBJ2-7 NA TRBV27 CASSLWQGGGEQYF TGTGCCAGCAGTTTATGGCAAGGGGGGGGAGAGCAGTACTTC
few TRBJ2-7 TRBD1 TRBV7-9 CASSLETGGPYEQYF TGTGCCAGCAGCTTGGAGACAGGGGGGCCCTACGAGCAGTACTTC
many TRBJ1-1 NA TRBV4-2 CASSQDTGGEAFF TGTGCCAGCAGCCAAGATACAGGCGGTGAAGCTTTCTTT
NA TRBJ1-2 NA TRBV4-1 CASSQVIGPRYGYTF TGCGCCAGCAGCCAAGTAATCGGACCAAGGTATGGCTACACCTTC
NA TRBJ2-1 TRBD2 TRBV7-3 CASSLRRTRLIAYNEQFF TGTGCCAGCAGCTTAAGGAGGACTAGATTAATTGCCTACAATGAGCAGTTCTTC
NA TRBJ2-5 TRBD2 TRBV12-3/TRBV12-4 CASSQLAGYETQYF TGTGCCAGCAGTCAACTAGCGGGATACGAGACCCAGTACTTC
few TRBJ1-6 NA TRBV5-6 CASSFRAYYNSPLHF TGTGCCAGCAGCTTTAGGGCATACTATAATTCACCCCTCCACTTT
few TRBJ2-7 TRBD2 TRBV3-1 CATRGGVSYEQYF TGTGCCACTCGGGGAGGGGTCTCCTACGAGCAGTACTTC
many TRBJ2-7 NA TRBV2 CASSESGSYEQYF TGTGCCAGCAGTGAATCCGGGTCCTACGAGCAGTACTTC
few TRBJ2-7 TRBD2 TRBV5-1 CASSLRASGVSYEQYF TGCGCCAGCAGCTTACGGGCTAGCGGGGTTTCCTACGAGCAGTACTTC
NA TRBJ2-6 NA TRBV12-3/TRBV12-4 CASSKRPKSGANVLTF TGTGCCAGCTCCAAGCGGCCAAAGTCTGGGGCCAACGTCCTGACTTTC
few TRBJ2-5 NA TRBV5-1 CARNQETQYF TGCGCCAGGAATCAAGAGACCCAGTACTTC
few TRBJ2-5 TRBD2 TRBV12-3/TRBV12-4 CASSLEGTSGSLSGKTQYF TGTGCCAGCAGTTTGGAGGGGACTAGCGGGAGTTTGTCAGGGAAGACCCAGTACTTC
many TRBJ1-1 NA TRBV7-8 CASASGRNTEAFF TGTGCCAGCGCCTCGGGGAGGAACACTGAAGCTTTCTTT
few TRBJ1-6 TRBD1 TRBV7-8 CASSSRDRRSPLHF TGTGCCAGCAGCTCCCGGGACAGGAGGTCACCCCTCCACTTT
NA TRBJ1-2 NA TRBV5-4 CASSFSAGASIYGYTF TGTGCCAGCAGCTTTTCGGCAGGGGCGTCGATCTATGGCTACACCTTC
NA TRBJ2-1 NA TRBV27 CASSPGTLGASYNEQFF TGTGCCAGCAGTCCTGGGACCCTCGGTGCATCCTACAATGAGCAGTTCTTC
many TRBJ2-1 NA TRBV5-1 CASSLVKRTTYNEQFF TGCGCCAGCAGCTTGGTCAAGCGGACAACCTACAATGAGCAGTTCTTC
NA TRBJ2-3 TRBD2 TRBV5-1 CASSLRLAGAGGSDTQYF TGCGCCAGCAGCTTGAGGCTAGCGGGAGCGGGAGGGTCAGATACGCAGTATTTT
NA TRBJ1-5 TRBD1 TRBV12-5 CASGQDRGQYSNQPQHF TGTGCTAGTGGTCAGGACAGGGGTCAATATAGCAATCAGCCCCAGCATTTT
few TRBJ2-5 NA TRBV24-1 CATSKGAAGDETQYF TGTGCCACCAGTAAGGGGGCAGCGGGAGACGAGACCCAGTACTTC
many TRBJ2-1 NA TRBV2 CASSSRGPYNEQFF TGTGCCAGCAGCTCTAGGGGCCCTTACAATGAGCAGTTCTTC
few TRBJ1-2 NA TRBV5-1 CASREDVTVNYGYTF TGCGCCAGCCGAGAGGATGTGACAGTGAACTATGGCTACACCTTC
NA TRBJ2-7 NA TRBV3-1 CASSQIQGNSYEQYF TGTGCCAGCAGCCAGATACAGGGAAACTCCTACGAGCAGTACTTC
few TRBJ1-1 NA TRBV12-3/TRBV12-4 CASSLAVVRSAEAFF TGTGCCAGCAGTTTAGCGGTAGTACGGAGCGCTGAAGCTTTCTTT
NA TRBJ2-7 NA TRBV18 CATRQGSNYEQYF TGTGCCACTAGGCAGGGTTCAAACTACGAGCAGTACTTC
once TRBJ1-2 NA TRBV2 CASSAARTNYGYTF TGTGCCAGCAGTGCCGCACGGACTAACTATGGCTACACCTTC
many TRBJ1-5 NA TRBV18 CASSLGRVQPQHF TGTGCCAGCTCCCTAGGCCGGGTCCAGCCCCAGCATTTT
few TRBJ2-1 TRBD2 TRBV11-2 CASSSGGGEQFF TGTGCCAGCAGCTCGGGGGGGGGCGAGCAGTTCTTC